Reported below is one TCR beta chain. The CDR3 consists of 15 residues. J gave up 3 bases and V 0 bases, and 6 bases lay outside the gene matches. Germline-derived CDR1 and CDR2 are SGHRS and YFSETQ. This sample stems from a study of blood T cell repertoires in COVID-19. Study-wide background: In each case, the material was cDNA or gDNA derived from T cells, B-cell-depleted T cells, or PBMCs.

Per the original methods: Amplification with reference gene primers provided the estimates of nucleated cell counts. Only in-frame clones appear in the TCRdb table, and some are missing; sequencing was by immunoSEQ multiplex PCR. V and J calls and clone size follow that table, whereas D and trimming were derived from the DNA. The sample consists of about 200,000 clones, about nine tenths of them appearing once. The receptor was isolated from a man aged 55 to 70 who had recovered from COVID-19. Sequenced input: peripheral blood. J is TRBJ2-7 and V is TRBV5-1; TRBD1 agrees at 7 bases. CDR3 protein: CASSLAGAGGYEQYF. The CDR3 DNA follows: TGCGCCAGCAGCTTGGCCGGGGCAGGGGGCTACGAGCAGTACTTC.